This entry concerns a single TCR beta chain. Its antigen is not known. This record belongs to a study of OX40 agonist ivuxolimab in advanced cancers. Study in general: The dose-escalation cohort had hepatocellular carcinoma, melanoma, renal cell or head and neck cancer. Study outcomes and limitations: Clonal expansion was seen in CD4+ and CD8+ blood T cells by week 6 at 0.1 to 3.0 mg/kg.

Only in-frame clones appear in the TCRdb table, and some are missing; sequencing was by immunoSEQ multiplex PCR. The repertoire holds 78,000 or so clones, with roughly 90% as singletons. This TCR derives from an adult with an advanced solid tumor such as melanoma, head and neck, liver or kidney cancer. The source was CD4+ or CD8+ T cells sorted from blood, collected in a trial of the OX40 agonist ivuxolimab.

The CDR3 coding sequence is TGTGCCAGCAGCCAGCCCGGGACAGGGCATGAAAAACTGTTTTTT. As protein: CASSQPGTGHEKLFF. The genes are TRBV4-2 and TRBJ1-4; 9 nucleotides match TRBD1. Germline lookup yields CDR1 LGHNA and CDR2 YNFKEQ. The V gene end was trimmed by 3 bases and the J gene end by 6 bases; junction bases not matched to a gene: 5. The CDR3 has 15 residues.